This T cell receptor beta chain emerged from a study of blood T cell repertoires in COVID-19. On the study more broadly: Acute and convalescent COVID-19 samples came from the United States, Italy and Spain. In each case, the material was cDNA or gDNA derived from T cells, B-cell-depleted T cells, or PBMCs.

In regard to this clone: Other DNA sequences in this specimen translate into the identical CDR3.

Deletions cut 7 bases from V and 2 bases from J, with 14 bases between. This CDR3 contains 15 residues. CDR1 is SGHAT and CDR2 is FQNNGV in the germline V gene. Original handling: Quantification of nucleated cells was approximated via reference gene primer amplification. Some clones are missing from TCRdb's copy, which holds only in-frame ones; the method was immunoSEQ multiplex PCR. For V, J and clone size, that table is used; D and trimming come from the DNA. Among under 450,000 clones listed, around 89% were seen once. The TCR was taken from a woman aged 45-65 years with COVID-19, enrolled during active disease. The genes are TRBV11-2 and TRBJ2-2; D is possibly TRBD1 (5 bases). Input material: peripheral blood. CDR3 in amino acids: CASTLTTANTGELFF. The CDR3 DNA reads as TGTGCCAGCACCCTAACGACAGCTAACACCGGGGAGCTGTTTTTT.